The T cell receptor beta chain under discussion was sequenced for a study of T-cell memory formation after mild COVID-19 listed by TCRdb under 2021. For the study in its entirety: Most TCR sequence clusters were specific to one of the two donors. T-cell clones expanding and contracting after mild COVID-19 in two donors were tracked by longitudinal TCRalpha and TCRbeta repertoire sequencing. The cohort was made up of two young adult volunteers, one female and one male, who were previously healthy. The investigation overall reported the following: From day 15 to 85, contracting clones showed balanced CD4/CD8 phenotypes, whereas a second wave of clones that expanded from day 15 to 37 leaned towards CD4+. Some responding clones were found in pre-infection memory, which suggests that pre-existing cross-reactive memory T cells took part in the SARS-CoV-2 response. Whether the second-wave clones peaking on day 37 were SARS-CoV-2 specific was not confirmed. Contracting CD4+ clones were found mainly in CM and EM memory subsets, while CD8+ clones were enriched in EMRA. The study covered only a couple of mild cases, and larger cohorts including severe cases with pre-infection samples were considered necessary.

Ficoll-Paque density gradient centrifugation was the method used to isolate PBMCs. This clonotype was recorded a few times. No cognate antigen has been identified for it. Qualities for individual bases were not recorded, and no much larger clone is one base off. For sequencing, an Illumina NovaSeq 6000 was employed. TCRalpha and TCRbeta cDNA libraries were built by 5'RACE with constant-segment primers, adding sample barcodes and unique molecular identifiers. RNA was extracted from every sample with Trizol reagent. Amplification of the libraries took two PCR steps, and the second step added a second sample barcode plus Illumina TruSeq adapters. The libraries were sequenced on an Illumina NovaSeq using 2 x 150 bp paired-end reads. The source study handled its data this way. With migec v1.2.7, reads were demultiplexed and then collapsed into UMI-guided consensus sequences. Using mixcr v2.1.11, UMI consensuses were aligned to TRA and TRB V and J templates and then assembled into clonotypes. A clonotype was counted as expanded or contracted only when both edgeR and NoisET called the clonotype significant, with the noise models trained on biological replicates. For edgeR calls, the thresholds were a false discovery rate-adjusted p below 0.01 and a log2 fold-change of 1. As an exploratory analysis of dynamics, PCA with hierarchical clustering was applied to max-normalized trajectories of the 1000 most abundant clonotypes. Each responding clone was given a CD4 or CD8 phenotype based on the CD4+ and CD8+ repertoires, which had been sequenced separately. Through fastp at Q25 and MiXCR, TCRdb rebuilt clones from the public reads, retaining in-frame beta chains. Under each unique CDR3 protein, matching rows form one entry showing the most common genes and DNA. The V and J calls follow TCRdb's processing rather than the paper's. A total of about 240,000 distinct CDR3 sequences appear in this sample, roughly a tenth of them only once. The ten largest clones add up to approximately 20% of the sample.

CDR1 and CDR2, looked up from the germline V gene, are MNHEY and SVGAGI. The junction shows trimming of 2 bases on V and 1 base on J, and the gene matches do not reach 4 bases of it. Reading from cysteine to phenylalanine, the CDR3 counts 15 amino acids. CDR3 DNA only is kept here, 45 bases in frame from base 1. The sequence was collected from a man aged 18 to 35 who had mild COVID-19 (a few samples of this study predate the infection). The sample titles of this study are shuffled in the database, so cell type and time point are left out; the donor was told from shared clones. The specimen was PBMCs or a T cell subset sorted from them (not recorded which). The chain joins TRBV6-5 to TRBJ1-1; 7 central nucleotides agree with TRBD1. The DNA is TGTGCCAGCAGTTACGGGGACAGAAAGAACACTGAAGCTTTCTTT. Translated, it reads CASSYGDRKNTEAFF.